The 8 T cell receptor beta chains in this list originate from one sample, sequenced in a study of T cell repertoires in cytomegalovirus infection (dated by TCRdb to between 2019 and 2020). The instrument given in TCRdb is Illumina HiSeq 1500. In TCRdb, the public reads were trimmed at Q25 with fastp and aligned with MiXCR, with productive beta chains retained. For every CDR3 protein sequence, its rows merge into one entry that carries the most common genes and DNA. Recorded for this sample are around 120,000 distinct CDR3 sequences; approximately 9.2% of them occurred a single time. In total, the top ten clones hold 9.5% to 13% of the sample. Sequenced material: PBMCs. Receptors were obtained from a human donor in good health (CMV status not recorded). Some clones in this sample may be carry-over from other donors' samples.

This chain joins TRBV7-9 and TRBJ1-3, with 7 bases aligning to TRBD1. Unmatched junction bases numbered 4, after V lost 1 base and J lost 4 bases. The CDR3 is made up of 15 amino acids. Germline CDR1 SEHNR, CDR2 FQNEAQ (reference sequence). The CDR3 nucleotides read TGTGCCAGCAGCTTAGGGACAGGCGGCGGAAACACCATATATTTT. Protein sequence: CASSLGTGGGNTIYF. The full variable domain, its missing parts supplied by reference TRBV7-9 and TRBJ1-3, is DTGVSQNPRHKITKRGQNVTFRCDPISEHNRLYWYRQTLGQGPEFLTYFQNEAQLEKSRLLSDRFSAERPKGSFSTLEIQRTEQGDSAMYLCASSLGTGGGNTIYFGEGSWLTVV.

This clonotype was seen many times. The rearrangement uses TRBV29-1 and TRBJ1-2; D might be TRBD1 (5 bases). V shed 6 bases and J shed 1 base, with 9 bases lying between them. The V gene's germline CDR1 is SQVTM and CDR2 ANQGSEA. This CDR3 is 12 amino acids long. DNA of the CDR3: TGCAGCGTGGGGACGGATAACTATGGCTACACCTTC. This gives the protein CSVGTDNYGYTF. Supplemented by reference TRBV29-1 and TRBJ1-2, the full variable domain reads SAVISQKPSRDICQRGTSLTIQCQVDSQVTMMFWYRQQPGQSLTLIATANQGSEATYESGFVIDKFPISRPNLTFSTLTVSNMSPEDSSIYLCSVGTDNYGYTFGSGTRLTVV.

This clonotype was observed many times. The chain employs TRBV27 and TRBJ2-1; D is uncertain. CDR1 is MNHEY and CDR2 is SMNVEV in the germline V gene (reference sequence). The CDR3 loop spans 11 amino acids. Trimming took off 6 bases at V and 4 bases at J, with 4 bases between the two ends. In nucleotides, the CDR3 is TGTGCCAGCAGCACATACAATGAGCAGTTCTTC. It translates to CASSTYNEQFF.

A remark on this clonotype: This clone may be a read error of a much larger clone one base away. This sequence joins TRBV2 and TRBJ2-3; D gene ambiguous. The DNA end favors TRBJ1-5, so the J call may be wrong. This CDR3 is 13 amino acids long. Germline CDR1 SNHLY, CDR2 FYNNEI. Here the CDR3 reads CATNPGVTDTQHF. The CDR3 region has the DNA TGTGCCACCAACCCTGGTGTCACAGATACGCAGCATTTT.

This clonotype was recorded many times. The chain employs TRBV6-5 and TRBJ2-1, with D maybe TRBD2 (6 bases). Trimming took 9 bases from V and 3 from J, leaving 21 bases between them. The CDR3 loop spans 16 amino acids. Germline V lookup: CDR1 MNHEY, CDR2 SVGAGI. CDR3 DNA: TGTGCCAGTCGCGACGGAGGGGACCTCCTCTACAATGAGCAGTTCTTC. This gives the protein CASRDGGDLLYNEQFF.

This clonotype was detected ten times or more. The rearrangement joins TRBV12-3 or TRBV12-4 to TRBJ2-5; 11 bases fit TRBD1. V was clipped by 8 bases and J by 0 bases; unmatched bases: 5. The CDR3 is 15 amino acids. The CDR3 DNA reads TGTGCCAGCGGACAGGGGGCGGACTACCAAGAGACCCAGTACTTC. It specifies CASGQGADYQETQYF.

The V call is TRBV20-1, the J call TRBJ2-7; D remains ambiguous. Trimming removed 3 bases at V and 4 bases at J, with 19 bases between. Germline V lookup: CDR1 DFQATT, CDR2 SNEGSKA (reference sequence). The CDR3 loop spans 15 amino acids. The CDR3 loop is CSARDNRHGSYEQYF. The CDR3 region has the DNA TGCAGTGCTAGGGATAACCGACACGGATCTTACGAGCAGTACTTC.

About this clonotype: This clone may be a read error of a much larger clone one base away. CDR3 DNA: TGCAGTGCTATAGCTACAGGGGTTGAGCAGTTCTTC. This sequence encodes CSAIATGVEQFF. J is TRBJ2-1 and V is TRBV20-1, with 7 bases aligning to TRBD1. Germline-derived CDR1 and CDR2 are DFQATT and SNEGSKA (reference sequence). The V segment lost 4 bases and the J segment 9 bases; nucleotides outside the gene matches: 6. The CDR3 runs 12 residues.